A single sample is the source of the 4 T cell receptor beta chains below, sequenced in a study of blood T cell repertoires in COVID-19. Profiling relied on immunoSEQ multiplex PCR, and the TCRdb table lists in-frame clones only, not all of them. The top ten hold approximately 2.6% of the sample, which has over 250,000 clones, approximately 91% seen once. What was sequenced was peripheral blood. The receptors originated from a person aged 18 to 30 with COVID-19, enrolled during active disease.

The rearrangement joins TRBV3-1 (or the pseudogene TRBV3-2) to TRBJ2-1, with D perhaps matching TRBD2 (5 bases). The CDR3 contains 13 residues. With 5 bases removed from V and 10 bases from J, the gap between germline ends came to 15 bases. Germline-derived CDR1 and CDR2 are LGHDT and YNNKEL (reference sequence). CDR3 coding DNA: TGTGCCAGCAGCTACGGACTGCCCCAAGAGCAGTTCTTC. Translating it yields CASSYGLPQEQFF.

V usage is TRBV2 and J usage is TRBJ1-5, with 7 bases fitting TRBD1. The CDR3 is made up of 15 amino acids. With V trimmed by 6 bases and J by 3 bases, 8 bases remained unmatched. Per germline, CDR1 SNHLY and CDR2 FYNNEI. The CDR3 nucleotides are TGTGCCAGCAGGGGGGACAGTGTCTCCAATCAGCCCCAGCATTTT. This codes for CASRGDSVSNQPQHF.

The chain joins TRBV11-3 to TRBJ2-2; 13 bases fit TRBD2. The CDR3 is made up of 16 amino acids. The junction had 4 bases not matched to a gene; V was cut back by 3 bases and J by 6 bases. Germline V gene sequence: CDR1 SGHNT, CDR2 YENEEA. CDR3 region: CASSFGTSGTPGELFF. CDR3 DNA: TGTGCCAGCAGCTTCGGGACTAGCGGGACCCCCGGGGAGCTGTTTTTT.

V and J are TRBV24-1 and TRBJ1-1; D perhaps matches TRBD1 (5 bases). CDR3 size: 14 residues. Looked up from germline, CDR1 is KGHDR and CDR2 is SFDVKD. V was clipped by 9 bases and J by 1 base, with 14 bases between them. The CDR3: CATRAHGANTEAFF. The CDR3 coding sequence is TGTGCCACCCGCGCCCATGGGGCGAACACTGAAGCTTTCTTT.